This T cell receptor beta chain was sequenced during a study of blood T cells in healthy people across ages. Through a sample-barcoded 5' primer and a J-beta primer mix, a second PCR was run for about 6 to 11 cycles. TCRdb analysed the 5' RACE reads with MiXCR anew, one entry per CDR3 protein. The sample records about 580,000 distinct CDR3 sequences, around half being singletons. The germline gives CDR1 ENHRY, CDR2 SYGVKD. Trimming stripped 6 bases from V and 1 base from J, with 11 bases between. The CDR3 sequence is 14 residues long. The chain is built from TRBV10-3 and TRBJ2-3; D uncertain. What was sequenced was blood. The receptor was derived from an elderly man in good health. In DNA, the CDR3 is TGTGCCATCAGGGACGGGTATGGCACAGATACGCAGTATTTT. Translated, it gives CAIRDGYGTDTQYF.